This T cell receptor (beta chain) was retrieved from a study of blood T cell repertoires in COVID-19. The overall study: Specimens from acute and convalescent COVID-19 originated in the United States, Italy and Spain. From T cells, B-cell-depleted T cells, or PBMCs came the material, which was cDNA or gDNA.

In the original workflow: Reference gene primer amplification in the assay estimated nucleated cell counts. Data came from immunoSEQ multiplex PCR; TCRdb stores just in-frame clones and leaves some out. The DNA was the basis for D and trimming; V, J and clone size are from that table. Of over 200,000 clones in the sample, nearly 90% are singletons; the top ten hold about 12%. The ends lost 2 bases at V and 6 bases at J; junction bases unmatched: 7. Germline V gives CDR1 SGHRS, CDR2 YFSETQ. CDR3 length equals 15 residues. The receptor was derived from a woman between 18 and 30 years old who had recovered from COVID-19. The V call is TRBV5-1, the J call TRBJ2-1, with TRBD2 matching over 8 bases. The sample consisted of peripheral blood. The chain's CDR3 is CASSFITGGVNEQFF. CDR3 bases: TGCGCCAGCAGCTTTATAACGGGAGGGGTCAATGAGCAGTTCTTC.